This T cell receptor (beta chain) was sequenced for a study of breast tumors, draining lymph nodes, adjacent tissues. Study conclusions and caveats: Compared with lymph nodes, tumors were less diverse; compared with nontumor tissue, more. Tumor and nontumor repertoires were significantly more similar in luminal-like than in basal-like breast cancer.

CDR1 and CDR2 from the germline V gene are SQVTM and ANQGSEA. The CDR3 sequence is 15 residues long. V was trimmed by 2 bases and J by 0 bases, leaving 8 bases between them. This clonotype has just one count. Its antigen is not identified. Breast cancer patients provided tissue from their axillary draining lymph nodes. From the multiplex PCR reads, TCRdb called clonotypes with MiXCR, one entry per CDR3 protein. The table has fewer than 200,000 distinct CDR3 sequences, about 30% seen once; the top ten hold more than 3.5%. The TCR sequence derives from a female donor with breast cancer. Some clones in this sample may be carry-over from other donors' samples. V and J are TRBV29-1 and TRBJ2-6; a possible D gene is TRBD1 (5 bases). Sequencing used axillary lymph node tissue. The CDR3 sequence: CSVELRGSGANVLTF. CDR3 nucleotide sequence: TGCAGCGTTGAATTAAGGGGCTCTGGGGCCAACGTCCTGACTTTC.